The 29 T cell receptor beta chains listed next were all sequenced from one sample in a study of radiotherapy plus CTLA-4 blockade in lung cancer. The assay was immunoSEQ multiplex PCR, and TCRdb's table has in-frame clones only and misses some. The sample shows about 73,000 clones, around nine tenths of them seen only once. Sample: peripheral blood, taken from a patient treated with radiotherapy plus ipilimumab. The receptors shown here come from a human donor with non-small cell lung cancer that progressed on radiotherapy plus ipilimumab.

The rearrangement joins TRBV14 to TRBJ1-1; D unresolved. The germline CDR1 and CDR2 sequences are SGHDN and FVKESK. Trimming removed 4 bases from V and 3 bases from J, with 12 bases in between. This CDR3 spans 14 amino acids. CDR3 region: CASSRDLMDTEAFF. The CDR3 nucleotides are TGTGCCAGCAGCCGGGATTTGATGGACACTGAAGCTTTCTTT. Together with reference TRBV14 and TRBJ1-1, the CDR3 gives the full variable domain: EAGVTQFPSHSVIEKGQTVTLRCDPISGHDNLYWYRRVMGKEIKFLLHFVKESKQDESGMPNNRFLAERTGGTYSTLKVQPAELEDSGVYFCASSRDLMDTEAFFGQGTRLTVV.

This chain uses TRBV28 with TRBJ2-7; no reliable D call. The germline V gene has CDR1 MDHEN and CDR2 SYDVKM. The CDR3 consists of 11 residues. Trimming stripped 4 bases from V and 4 bases from J, with 5 bases between. For the CDR3, the DNA is TGTGCCAGCAGTTACCGGTACGAGCAGTACTTC. This gives the protein CASSYRYEQYF.

Here the CDR3 DNA reads TGTGCCAGCAGTGGATCTTCCGGGACAGGTTTTTGGCCCCAGCATTTT. Its translation: CASSGSSGTGFWPQHF. The V call is TRBV6-1, the J call TRBJ1-5; 8 bases match TRBD1. In germline, CDR1 is MNHNS, CDR2 SASEGT. V lost 4 bases and J lost 9; bases outside the gene matches: 14. The CDR3 spans 16 residues.

This clone was seen a handful of times. The J gene is TRBJ1-4, the V gene TRBV27, with TRBD1 matching 9 bases. Germline CDR1 reads MNHEY; CDR2 reads SMNVEV (reference sequence). Germline trimming cut 3 bases from V and 10 bases from J; bases unmatched to any gene: 6. The CDR3 spans 14 residues. CDR3 sequence (DNA): TGTGCCAGCAGTTTCTTGGACAGGGGTGGAAAACTGTTTTTT. It encodes CASSFLDRGGKLFF. The complete variable domain, with remaining parts taken from reference TRBV27 and TRBJ1-4, reads EAQVTQNPRYLITVTGKKLTVTCSQNMNHEYMSWYRQDPGLGLRQIYYSMNVEVTDKGDVPEGYKVSRKEKRNFPLILESPSPNQTSLYFCASSFLDRGGKLFFGSGTQLSVL.

V and J are TRBV2 and TRBJ2-2; D remains unclear. The ends were cut back, 7 bases at V and 6 bases at J, with 12 bases in the middle. The CDR3 contains 13 residues. Per germline, CDR1 SNHLY and CDR2 FYNNEI. CDR3 protein: CASTQLPSGELFF. The CDR3 DNA is TGTGCCAGCACCCAACTCCCCTCCGGGGAGCTGTTTTTT. Complete variable domain (other parts from reference TRBV2 and TRBJ2-2): EPEVTQTPSHQVTQMGQEVILRCVPISNHLYFYWYRQILGQKVEFLVSFYNNEISEKSEIFDDQFSVERPDGSNFTLKIRSTKLEDSAMYFCASTQLPSGELFFGEGSRLTVL.

This chain links TRBV7-9 with TRBJ2-5; D is uncertain. This CDR3 is 11 amino acids long. CDR1 is SEHNR, CDR2 FQNEAQ, per germline (reference sequence). With 6 bases removed from V and 5 bases from J, the gap between germline ends came to 7 bases. The CDR3 sequence: CASRQLETQYF. Written as DNA, the CDR3 is TGTGCCAGCAGACAGTTGGAGACCCAGTACTTC.

This clone showed up just a few times. The chain combines TRBV5-1 with TRBJ2-7, with unresolved D. Trimming removed 3 bases from V and 3 bases from J, with 7 bases in between. The CDR3 has 12 residues. Germline loops: CDR1 SGHRS, CDR2 YFSETQ. The CDR3 nucleotides are TGCGCCAGCAGCTCAACAGTCTACGAGCAGTACTTC. It is translated as CASSSTVYEQYF.

The CDR3 DNA follows: TGTGCCAGCAGCCCACTTGGGGGGGCCCAGTACTTC. Amino acids: CASSPLGGAQYF. The gene calls are TRBV7-2 and TRBJ2-5, with 7 nucleotides matching TRBD2. Germline CDR1 SGHTA, CDR2 FQGNSA. V gave up 5 bases and J gave up 9 bases; unmatched junction bases: 6. This CDR3 comprises 12 residues.

The chain combines TRBV6-1 with TRBJ2-3, with D unresolved. Trimming cost V 1 base and J 7 bases, with 9 bases left between them. Looked up from germline, CDR1 is MNHNS and CDR2 is SASEGT. There are 13 residues in the CDR3. The CDR3 DNA sequence: TGTGCCAGCAGTGAAGGGTTACGTTATACGCAGTATTTT. Its translation is CASSEGLRYTQYF.

The chain joins TRBV5-4 to TRBJ1-4, with 7 bases matching TRBD1. This CDR3 is 15 amino acids long. In germline, CDR1 is SGHNT, CDR2 YYREEE (reference sequence). The junction had 9 bases not matched to a gene; V was cut back by 5 bases and J by 5 bases. Here the CDR3 DNA reads TGTGCCAGCAGTCGCGGACAGGAAATCAATGAAAAACTGTTTTTT. The encoded protein is CASSRGQEINEKLFF.

This clone was picked up one time. V and J are TRBV19 and TRBJ2-7; D call uncertain. The CDR3 is 13 amino acids. Per germline, CDR1 LNHDA and CDR2 SQIVND (reference sequence). V lost 5 bases, J lost 2 bases, and 10 bases lay in between. Here the CDR3 DNA reads TGTGCCAGTAGTGATGGCGGCACCTACGAGCAGTACTTC. Residues: CASSDGGTYEQYF.

The V and J genes are TRBV28 and TRBJ1-1; D call uncertain. The CDR3 has 12 amino acids. V was pared by 7 bases and J by 4 bases, with 10 bases between. Germline CDR1 reads MDHEN; CDR2 reads SYDVKM. This chain's CDR3 is CASTRRGTEAFF. Written as DNA, the CDR3 is TGTGCCAGCACCCGACGGGGCACTGAAGCTTTCTTT.

The sample holds one count of this clone. CDR3 sequence reads: CASRNSGSSSDTQYF. As DNA, the CDR3 is TGTGCCAGCCGGAATAGCGGGAGTAGCTCAGATACGCAGTATTTT. The chain joins TRBV2 to TRBJ2-3, with TRBD2 identical over 9 bases. Germline V gene data show CDR1 as SNHLY and CDR2 as FYNNEI. V was clipped by 8 bases and J by 4 bases; unmatched bases: 10. The CDR3 loop spans 15 amino acids.

This rearrangement joins TRBV6-5 to TRBJ1-1, with D possibly being TRBD1 (6 bases). CDR1 and CDR2 from the germline V gene are MNHEY and SVGAGI. V was clipped by 6 bases and J by 9 bases, with 14 bases between them. CDR3 size: 12 residues. CDR3 sequence reads: CASRYRDRKAFF. CDR3 nucleotide sequence: TGTGCCAGCAGGTACAGGGACCGGAAAGCTTTCTTT.

The rearrangement links TRBV20-1 to TRBJ2-1; D is perhaps TRBD1 (5 bases). This CDR3 has 11 amino acids. The germline CDR1 and CDR2 sequences are DFQATT and SNEGSKA (reference sequence). V was clipped by 3 bases and J by 9 bases, with 9 bases between them. In nucleotides, the CDR3 is TGCAGTGCTAGCCCAACAGGTGAGCAGTTCTTC. Its protein product is CSASPTGEQFF.

CDR3 in DNA: TGCAGCGTTGGAGGGGCGGGACTAGGATATGAGCAGTTCTTC. It yields the protein CSVGGAGLGYEQFF. The chain is built from TRBV29-1 and TRBJ2-1, with TRBD2 identical over 8 bases. Trimming took 4 bases from V and 8 from J; bases not matched to a gene: 10. This CDR3 has 14 amino acids. Germline lookup yields CDR1 SQVTM and CDR2 ANQGSEA.

The rearrangement links TRBV6-1 to TRBJ2-7; 12 nucleotides agree with TRBD1. J gave up 2 bases and V 5 bases, and 4 bases lay outside the gene matches. Germline CDR1 and CDR2: MNHNS and SASEGT. The CDR3 loop spans 15 amino acids. The CDR3 DNA reads TGTGCCAGCAGTCTGGGACAGGGGGCCCCCTACGAGCAGTACTTC. Its translation is CASSLGQGAPYEQYF.

The sample holds one count of this clone. The rearrangement uses TRBV28 and TRBJ2-7; D possibly corresponds to TRBD1 (6 bases). The germline gives CDR1 MDHEN, CDR2 SYDVKM. The CDR3 consists of 14 residues. V was pared by 2 bases and J by 3 bases, with 11 bases between. The CDR3 sequence is CASSLPPRGYEQYF. CDR3 coding DNA: TGTGCCAGCAGTTTACCTCCCAGGGGCTACGAGCAGTACTTC.

The chain is built from TRBV7-2 and TRBJ1-5; no reliable D call. The germline V and J ends were trimmed by 4 bases and 5 bases, with 15 bases remaining between them. The CDR3 spans 15 residues. CDR1 and CDR2 (germline): SGHTA, FQGNSA. CDR3 sequence (DNA): TGTGCCAGCAGCTACGCGTCACAGAATTATCAGCCCCAGCATTTT. This encodes CASSYASQNYQPQHF.

V and J are TRBV28 and TRBJ1-1, with a possible D match to TRBD1 (5 bases). Trimming took 4 bases from V and 4 from J, leaving 16 bases between them. The CDR3 covers 15 residues. Germline V lookup: CDR1 MDHEN, CDR2 SYDVKM. CDR3 sequence: CASSSPTGRVTEAFF. DNA for the CDR3: TGTGCCAGCAGTTCGCCTACAGGTCGAGTCACTGAAGCTTTCTTT.

This clone was picked up one time. This CDR3 is also generated by other DNA sequences in the sample. This chain links TRBV10-2 with TRBJ2-1, with D tentatively TRBD1 or TRBD2 (6 bases each). Germline assignment: CDR1 WSHSY and CDR2 SAAADI. Trimming removed 3 bases from V and 0 bases from J, with 9 bases in between. This CDR3 has 15 amino acids. CDR3 bases: TGCGCCAGCAGTGAAGGGGGGAGCTCCTACAATGAGCAGTTCTTC. It yields the protein CASSEGGSSYNEQFF.

The genes are TRBV5-4 and TRBJ2-5; TRBD2 matches at 8 bases. The J call is doubtful: the DNA matches TRBJ2-7 better. CDR1 is SGHNT and CDR2 is YYREEE in the germline V gene (reference sequence). The CDR3 runs to 13 residues. The CDR3 here is CASSKTSEYEQYF. The CDR3 DNA reads as TGTGCCAGCAGCAAGACTAGCGAGTACGAGCAGTACTTC.

The genes are TRBV6-6 and TRBJ1-2; perhaps TRBD1 as D (6 bases). This CDR3 is built from 14 residues. Trimming stripped 11 bases from V and 4 bases from J, with 20 bases between. Germline V CDR1 and CDR2: MNHNY, SVGAGI (reference sequence). The CDR3 nucleotides read TGTGCCTCCATAGGGGGGTCAAGGGTCTATGGCTACACCTTC. Protein product: CASIGGSRVYGYTF.

The table lists this clone with a few counts. This chain uses TRBV6-6 with TRBJ1-2; D may be TRBD1 (6 bases). This CDR3 is built from 14 residues. V dropped 0 bases and J dropped 6 bases, with 11 bases sitting between them. Looked up from germline, CDR1 is MNHNY and CDR2 is SVGAGI (reference sequence). As DNA, the CDR3 is TGTGCCAGCAGTTACTCGATACAGGGCGATGGCTACACCTTC. The encoded protein is CASSYSIQGDGYTF.

The chain is built from TRBV19 and TRBJ1-4, with TRBD1 matching over 8 bases. Unmatched junction bases numbered 4, after V lost 2 bases and J lost 5 bases. The germline CDR1 and CDR2 sequences are LNHDA and SQIVND (reference sequence). The CDR3 runs 15 residues. For the CDR3, the DNA is TGTGCCAGTAGTATACCGAGGACAGGGAATGAAAAACTGTTTTTT. Protein: CASSIPRTGNEKLFF.

This sequence joins TRBV10-1 and TRBJ2-2; D not certain. The germline gives CDR1 WNHNN, CDR2 SYGVQD (reference sequence). The CDR3 spans 15 residues. The V end lost 0 bases, the J end lost 5 bases, and 10 bases lay between the germline ends. The DNA for the CDR3 is TGCGCCAGCAGTGAGTCGATTTGGGGAACCGGGGAGCTGTTTTTT. Translation: CASSESIWGTGELFF.

The chain joins TRBV27 to TRBJ2-5; 8 bases line up with TRBD1. Germline CDR1 reads MNHEY; CDR2 reads SMNVEV (reference sequence). This CDR3 contains 15 residues. After removal of 5 bases from V and 5 bases from J, the junction contained 10 bases not matched to a gene. The CDR3 is CASSRTGTARETQYF. Here the CDR3 DNA reads TGTGCCAGCAGTCGGACAGGGACAGCCAGGGAGACCCAGTACTTC.

J is TRBJ2-3 and V is TRBV30; a possible D gene is TRBD1 (5 bases). Trimming shortened V by 3 bases and J by 4 bases, and 11 bases separated the two germline ends. Germline V gene sequence: CDR1 GTSNPN, CDR2 SVGIG (reference sequence). This CDR3 has 13 amino acids. The CDR3 region has the DNA TGTGCCTGGAGCTTAGGGGTTGCAGATACGCAGTATTTT. This codes for CAWSLGVADTQYF.

V gene TRBV6-4 combines with J gene TRBJ2-6; 8 bases are shared with TRBD1. Trimming took 3 bases from V and 2 from J; bases not matched to a gene: 6. The germline CDR1 and CDR2 sequences are MRHNA and SNTAGT. The CDR3 sequence is 17 residues long. CDR3 loop: CASSEGQGVTGANVLTF. The CDR3 region has the DNA TGTGCCAGCAGTGAAGGACAGGGCGTTACTGGGGCCAACGTCCTGACTTTC.